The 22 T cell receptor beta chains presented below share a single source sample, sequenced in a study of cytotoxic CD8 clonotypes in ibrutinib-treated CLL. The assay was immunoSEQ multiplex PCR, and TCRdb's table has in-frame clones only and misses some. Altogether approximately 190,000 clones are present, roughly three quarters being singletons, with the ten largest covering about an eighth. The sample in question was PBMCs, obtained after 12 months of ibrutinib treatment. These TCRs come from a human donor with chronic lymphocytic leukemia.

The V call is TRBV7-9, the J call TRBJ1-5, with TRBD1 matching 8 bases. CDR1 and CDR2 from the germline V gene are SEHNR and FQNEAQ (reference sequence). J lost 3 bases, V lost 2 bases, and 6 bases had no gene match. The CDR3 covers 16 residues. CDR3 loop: CASSLNSGGPNQPQHF. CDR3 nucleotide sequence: TGTGCCAGCAGCTTAAATTCAGGGGGCCCCAATCAGCCCCAGCATTTT.

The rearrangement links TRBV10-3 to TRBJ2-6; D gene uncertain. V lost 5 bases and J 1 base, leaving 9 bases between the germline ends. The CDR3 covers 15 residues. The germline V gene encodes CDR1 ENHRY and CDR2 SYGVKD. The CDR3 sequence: CAISFSKSGANVLTF. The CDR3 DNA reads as TGTGCCATCAGTTTTTCCAAGTCTGGGGCCAACGTCCTGACTTTC.

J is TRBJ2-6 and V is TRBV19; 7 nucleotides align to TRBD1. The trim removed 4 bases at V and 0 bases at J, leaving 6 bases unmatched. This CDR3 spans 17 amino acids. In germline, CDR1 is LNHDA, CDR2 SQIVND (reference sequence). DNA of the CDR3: TGTGCCAGTAGTAGACAGGGCCCCCTCTCTGGGGCCAACGTCCTGACTTTC. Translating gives CASSRQGPLSGANVLTF.

The CDR3 bases are TGCGCCAGCAGCTTGCACTATAGCTCCTACAATGAGCAGTTCTTC. It translates to CASSLHYSSYNEQFF. The chain recombines TRBV5-1 with TRBJ2-1, with D unclear. Germline V gives CDR1 SGHRS, CDR2 YFSETQ. The CDR3 is 15 residues long. V lost 1 base and J 0 bases, leaving 8 bases between the germline ends.

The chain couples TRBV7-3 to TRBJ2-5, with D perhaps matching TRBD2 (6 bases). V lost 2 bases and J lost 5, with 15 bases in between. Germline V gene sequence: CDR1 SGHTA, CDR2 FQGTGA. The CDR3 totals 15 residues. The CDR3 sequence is CASSLEGVGGETQYF. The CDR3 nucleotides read TGTGCCAGCAGCTTAGAAGGAGTTGGGGGGGAGACCCAGTACTTC.

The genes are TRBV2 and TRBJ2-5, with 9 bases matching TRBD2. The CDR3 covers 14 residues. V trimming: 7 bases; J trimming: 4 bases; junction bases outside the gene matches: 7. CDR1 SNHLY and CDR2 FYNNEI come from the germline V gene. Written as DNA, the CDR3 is TGTGCCAGCAACACTGGAGCGGGAGGAGAGACCCAGTACTTC. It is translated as CASNTGAGGETQYF. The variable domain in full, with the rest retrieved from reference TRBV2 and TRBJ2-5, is EPEVTQTPSHQVTQMGQEVILRCVPISNHLYFYWYRQILGQKVEFLVSFYNNEISEKSEIFDDQFSVERPDGSNFTLKIRSTKLEDSAMYFCASNTGAGGETQYFGPGTRLLVL.

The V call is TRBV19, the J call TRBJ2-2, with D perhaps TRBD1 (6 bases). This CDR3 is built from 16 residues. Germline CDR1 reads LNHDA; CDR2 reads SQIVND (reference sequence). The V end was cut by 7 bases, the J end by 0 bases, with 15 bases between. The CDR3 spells CASTPWDTPNTGELFF. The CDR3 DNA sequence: TGTGCCAGTACCCCCTGGGACACCCCGAACACCGGGGAGCTGTTTTTT.

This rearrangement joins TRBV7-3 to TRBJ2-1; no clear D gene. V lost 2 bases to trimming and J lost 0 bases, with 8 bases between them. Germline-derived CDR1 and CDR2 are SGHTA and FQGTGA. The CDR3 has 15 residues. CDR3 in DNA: TGTGCCAGCAGCTTACGAGTCAGCTCCTACAATGAGCAGTTCTTC. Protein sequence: CASSLRVSSYNEQFF. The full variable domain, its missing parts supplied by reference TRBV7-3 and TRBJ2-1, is GAGVSQTPSNKVTEKGKYVELRCDPISGHTALYWYRQSLGQGPEFLIYFQGTGAADDSGLPNDRFFAVRPEGSVSTLKIQRTERGDSAVYLCASSLRVSSYNEQFFGPGTRLTVL.

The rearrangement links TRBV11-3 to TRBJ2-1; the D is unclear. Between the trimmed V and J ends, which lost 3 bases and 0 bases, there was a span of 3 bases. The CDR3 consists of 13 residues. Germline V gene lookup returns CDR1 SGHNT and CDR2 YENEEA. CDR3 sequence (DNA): TGTGCCAGCAGCTTTAGCTCCTACAATGAGCAGTTCTTC. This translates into CASSFSSYNEQFF.

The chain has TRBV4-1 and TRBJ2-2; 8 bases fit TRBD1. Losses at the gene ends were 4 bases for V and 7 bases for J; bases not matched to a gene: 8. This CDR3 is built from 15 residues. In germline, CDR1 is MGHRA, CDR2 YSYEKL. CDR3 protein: CASSLPGQGIGELFF. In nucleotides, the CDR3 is TGCGCCAGCAGCCTCCCTGGACAGGGCATCGGGGAGCTGTTTTTT.

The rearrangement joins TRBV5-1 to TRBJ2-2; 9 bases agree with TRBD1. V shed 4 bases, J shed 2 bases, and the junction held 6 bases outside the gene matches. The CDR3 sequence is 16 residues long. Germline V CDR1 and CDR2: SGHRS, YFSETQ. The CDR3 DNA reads TGCGCCAGCAGCGCCGGGACAGGGACCAACACCGGGGAGCTGTTTTTT. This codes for CASSAGTGTNTGELFF. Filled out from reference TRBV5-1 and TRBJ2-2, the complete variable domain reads KAGVTQTPRYLIKTRGQQVTLSCSPISGHRSVSWYQQTPGQGLQFLFEYFSETQRNKGNFPGRFSGRQFSNSRSEMNVSTLELGDSALYLCASSAGTGTNTGELFFGEGSRLTVL.

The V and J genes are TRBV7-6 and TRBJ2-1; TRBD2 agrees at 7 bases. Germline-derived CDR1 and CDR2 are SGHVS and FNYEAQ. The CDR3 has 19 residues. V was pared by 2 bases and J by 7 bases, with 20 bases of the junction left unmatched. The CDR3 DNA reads TGTGCCAGCAGCTTAACCTCCTACTACAGCCGGGGGGAACAAAATGAGCAGTTCTTC. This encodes CASSLTSYYSRGEQNEQFF.

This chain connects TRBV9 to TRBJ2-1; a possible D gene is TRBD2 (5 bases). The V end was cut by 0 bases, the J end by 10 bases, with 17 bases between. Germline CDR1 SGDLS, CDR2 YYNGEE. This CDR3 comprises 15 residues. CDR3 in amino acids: CASSVDPGLAGEQFF. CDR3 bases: TGTGCCAGCAGCGTAGACCCAGGACTGGCCGGGGAGCAGTTCTTC.

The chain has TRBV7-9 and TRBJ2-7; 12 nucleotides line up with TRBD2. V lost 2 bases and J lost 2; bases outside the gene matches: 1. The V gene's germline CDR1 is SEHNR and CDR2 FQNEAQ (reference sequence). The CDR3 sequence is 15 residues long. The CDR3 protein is CASSLSSGRAYEQYF. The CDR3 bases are TGTGCCAGCAGCTTATCTAGCGGGAGGGCCTACGAGCAGTACTTC. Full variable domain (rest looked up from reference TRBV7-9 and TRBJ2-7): DTGVSQNPRHKITKRGQNVTFRCDPISEHNRLYWYRQTLGQGPEFLTYFQNEAQLEKSRLLSDRFSAERPKGSFSTLEIQRTEQGDSAMYLCASSLSSGRAYEQYFGPGTRLTVT.

The CDR3 DNA reads as TGTGCCAGCAGTCTTTATAGCGGGAGTAGGACAGATACGCAGTATTTT. This encodes CASSLYSGSRTDTQYF. The V call is TRBV2, the J call TRBJ2-3, with TRBD2 identical over 9 bases. The length of the CDR3 is 16 residues. Germline loops: CDR1 SNHLY, CDR2 FYNNEI. V shed 5 bases and J 3 bases; nucleotides not matched to a gene: 9.

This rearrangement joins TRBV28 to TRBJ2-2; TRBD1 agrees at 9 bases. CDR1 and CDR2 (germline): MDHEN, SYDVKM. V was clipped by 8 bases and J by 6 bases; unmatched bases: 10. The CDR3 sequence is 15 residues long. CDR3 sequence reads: CASVPGQGISGELFF. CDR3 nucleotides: TGTGCCAGCGTTCCGGGACAGGGTATTTCCGGGGAGCTGTTTTTT.

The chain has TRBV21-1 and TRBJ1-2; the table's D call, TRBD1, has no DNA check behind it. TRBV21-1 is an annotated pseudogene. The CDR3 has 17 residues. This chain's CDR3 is CASSTNDSISANYGYTF. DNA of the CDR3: TGTGCCAGCAGCACCAACGACAGCATCTCAGCTAACTATGGCTACACCTTC.

The DNA of the CDR3 is TGTGCCACCAGCAGAGGAGGGACAGTGGCCTTATATGGCTACACCTTC. It yields the protein CATSRGGTVALYGYTF. The V call is TRBV15, the J call TRBJ1-2, with 7 bases matching TRBD1. There are 16 residues in the CDR3. V gave up 1 base and J gave up 5 bases; unmatched junction bases: 10. CDR1 and CDR2 (germline): LNHNV, YYDKDF (reference sequence).

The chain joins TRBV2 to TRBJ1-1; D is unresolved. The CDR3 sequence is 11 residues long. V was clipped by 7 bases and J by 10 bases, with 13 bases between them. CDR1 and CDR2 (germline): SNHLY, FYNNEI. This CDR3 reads CASTLRVGAFF. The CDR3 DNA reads TGTGCCAGCACTCTCCGGGTCGGAGCTTTCTTT.

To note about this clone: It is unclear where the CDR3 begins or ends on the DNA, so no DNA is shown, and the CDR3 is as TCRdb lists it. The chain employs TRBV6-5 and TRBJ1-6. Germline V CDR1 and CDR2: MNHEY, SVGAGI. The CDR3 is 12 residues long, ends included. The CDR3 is CASSILGSPLHF.

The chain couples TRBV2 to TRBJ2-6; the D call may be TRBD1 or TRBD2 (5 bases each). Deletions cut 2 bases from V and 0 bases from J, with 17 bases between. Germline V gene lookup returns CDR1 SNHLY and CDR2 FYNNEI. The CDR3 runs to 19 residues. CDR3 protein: CASSEPRGHSSSGANVLTF. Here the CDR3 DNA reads TGTGCCAGCAGTGAACCCCGGGGCCATTCGAGCTCTGGGGCCAACGTCCTGACTTTC.

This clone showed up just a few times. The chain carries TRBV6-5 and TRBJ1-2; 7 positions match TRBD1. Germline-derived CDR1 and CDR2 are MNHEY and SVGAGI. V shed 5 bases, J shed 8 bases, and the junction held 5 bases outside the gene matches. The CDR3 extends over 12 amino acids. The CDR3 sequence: CASSRQGGGYTF. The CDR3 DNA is TGTGCCAGCAGTCGACAGGGCGGGGGCTACACCTTC.